This passage covers 23 T cell receptor beta chains from one sample sequenced in a study of cytomegalovirus exposure and HLA in healthy donors. TCRdb's table, derived via immunoSEQ multiplex PCR, lists solely in-frame clones and lacks some. The sample records hundreds of thousands of clones, roughly 89% being singletons. Sequencing was carried out using PBMCs. The receptors come from a woman aged 18-29 years in good health and CMV-seronegative.

This chain joins TRBV7-9 and TRBJ2-5; D might be TRBD2 (5 bases). CDR1 is SEHNR, CDR2 FQNEAQ, per germline (reference sequence). The length of the CDR3 is 16 residues. With 1 base removed from V and 4 bases from J, the gap between germline ends came to 16 bases. CDR3 region: CASSLVGQVGRETQYF. Written as DNA, the CDR3 is TGTGCCAGCAGCTTAGTAGGTCAGGTGGGGAGAGAGACCCAGTACTTC.

The chain links TRBV4-1 to TRBJ2-7, with unresolved D. Deletions cut 2 bases from V and 6 bases from J, with 8 bases between. This CDR3 comprises 12 residues. CDR1 and CDR2 (germline): MGHRA, YSYEKL. CDR3 in amino acids: CASSQSPREQYF. As DNA, the CDR3 is TGCGCCAGCAGCCAAAGCCCTCGCGAGCAGTACTTC.

This clone appeared a single time. V usage is TRBV7-9 and J usage is TRBJ2-7; D is perhaps TRBD2 (5 bases). Between the trimmed V and J ends, which lost 3 bases and 5 bases, there was a span of 11 bases. CDR3 length: 13 residues. From germline, CDR1 is SEHNR and CDR2 FQNEAQ (reference sequence). CDR3 bases: TGTGCCAGCAGCTTCAGTCTCGGGGACGAGCAGTACTTC. It is translated as CASSFSLGDEQYF.

The V gene is TRBV28, the J gene TRBJ2-2; TRBD1 matches at 9 bases. The CDR3 has 15 residues. Germline values: CDR1 MDHEN, CDR2 SYDVKM. V was pared by 4 bases and J by 4 bases, with 4 bases of the junction left unmatched. CDR3 in DNA: TGTGCCAGCAGTTCCACAGGGGGCACCACCGGGGAGCTGTTTTTT. It codes for CASSSTGGTTGELFF.

The chain carries TRBV7-2 and TRBJ1-5; 7 nucleotides match TRBD1. V shed 5 bases, J shed 4 bases, and the junction held 2 bases outside the gene matches. This CDR3 is 13 amino acids long. Germline CDR1 is SGHTA and CDR2 is FQGNSA. CDR3 residues: CASSLGQNQPQHF. CDR3 coding DNA: TGTGCCAGCAGCCTGGGACAGAATCAGCCCCAGCATTTT.

The chain has TRBV2 and TRBJ2-7; weak D call: TRBD2 (6 bases). The CDR3 covers 15 residues. Germline CDR1 and CDR2: SNHLY and FYNNEI. V was pared by 1 base and J by 2 bases, with 12 bases between. The CDR3 reads CASSEGDWGAYEQYF. CDR3 coding DNA: TGTGCCAGCAGTGAAGGGGACTGGGGGGCCTACGAGCAGTACTTC.

V is TRBV7-3 and J is TRBJ1-1, with D unresolved. The length of the CDR3 is 13 residues. In germline, CDR1 is SGHTA, CDR2 FQGTGA. V lost 3 bases and J lost 1, with 6 bases in between. Written as DNA, the CDR3 is TGTGCCAGCAGCTTCCTAAAGAACACTGAAGCTTTCTTT. This codes for CASSFLKNTEAFF.

The chain couples TRBV25-1 to TRBJ1-2; 8 positions match TRBD1. The CDR3 is 13 amino acids. Trimming took 8 bases from V and 2 from J; bases not matched to a gene: 4. Germline V gene data show CDR1 as MGHDK and CDR2 as SYGVNS. The DNA for the CDR3 is TGTGCCAGCCGCGGGGACAGGAACTATGGCTACACCTTC. It translates to CASRGDRNYGYTF.

The CDR3 DNA follows: TGTGCCAGCAGTTTATCCTCCAGGGGGAGGTACGAGCAGTACTTC. It encodes CASSLSSRGRYEQYF. This rearrangement joins TRBV27 to TRBJ2-7, with D perhaps matching TRBD1 (7 bases). This CDR3 region has 15 residues. Looked up from germline, CDR1 is MNHEY and CDR2 is SMNVEV (reference sequence). The germline V and J ends were trimmed by 0 bases and 4 bases, with 13 bases remaining between them.

CDR3 protein: CASSVSGSTDTQYF. DNA for the CDR3: TGTGCCAGCAGCGTATCGGGGAGCACAGATACGCAGTATTTT. The chain has TRBV9 and TRBJ2-3; D may be TRBD2 (5 bases). Deletions cut 1 base from V and 0 bases from J, with 6 bases between. This CDR3 contains 14 residues. From germline, CDR1 is SGDLS and CDR2 YYNGEE.

The chain carries TRBV5-6 and TRBJ2-7; 10 bases line up with TRBD1. With V trimmed by 2 bases and J by 3 bases, 5 bases remained unmatched. Germline-derived CDR1 and CDR2 are SGHDT and YYEEEE. The CDR3 loop spans 15 amino acids. CDR3 sequence reads: CASSFRQGAYYEQYF. The CDR3 DNA reads as TGTGCCAGCAGCTTTAGACAGGGGGCTTACTACGAGCAGTACTTC.

The chain joins TRBV2 to TRBJ2-5, with 9 bases aligning to TRBD2. The trim removed 5 bases at V and 1 base at J, leaving 5 bases unmatched. Looked up from germline, CDR1 is SNHLY and CDR2 is FYNNEI. This CDR3 has 15 residues. CDR3 region: CASSKSSGAQETQYF. In nucleotides, the CDR3 is TGTGCCAGCAGTAAATCTAGCGGGGCCCAAGAGACCCAGTACTTC.

This chain links TRBV7-9 with TRBJ1-1, with D tentatively TRBD1 (5 bases). Germline CDR1 is SEHNR and CDR2 is FQNEAQ (reference sequence). The V end was cut by 1 base, the J end by 11 bases, with 17 bases between. This CDR3 is 14 amino acids long. CDR3 DNA: TGTGCCAGCAGCTTAGTAGACAGCGAGAAGGTGGCTTTCTTT. Residues: CASSLVDSEKVAFF.

The rearrangement joins TRBV15 to TRBJ1-2, with 7 bases lining up with TRBD1. The germline V gene encodes CDR1 LNHNV and CDR2 YYDKDF (reference sequence). Trimming cost V 1 base and J 5 bases; bases outside gene matches: 7. The CDR3 length is 15 residues. CDR3 sequence reads: CATSRGDRERYGYTF. Written as DNA, the CDR3 is TGTGCCACCAGCAGAGGAGACAGGGAACGGTATGGCTACACCTTC.

This rearrangement joins TRBV27 to TRBJ1-1; D is possibly TRBD1 (6 bases). CDR1 MNHEY and CDR2 SMNVEV come from the germline V gene (reference sequence). This CDR3 contains 14 residues. With 6 bases removed from V and 0 bases from J, the gap between germline ends came to 11 bases. CDR3 DNA sequence: TGTGCCAGCAGCAACACAGGGTTGAACACTGAAGCTTTCTTT. Amino acid sequence: CASSNTGLNTEAFF.

This rearrangement joins TRBV5-6 to TRBJ1-1; D possibly corresponds to TRBD1 (5 bases). The germline V gene has CDR1 SGHDT and CDR2 YYEEEE. V lost 0 bases and J lost 0, with 6 bases in between. This CDR3 has 14 residues. As DNA, the CDR3 is TGTGCCAGCAGCTTGGGACAGATGAACACTGAAGCTTTCTTT. Protein sequence: CASSLGQMNTEAFF.

The J gene is TRBJ1-2, the V gene TRBV28; no clear D gene. V was clipped by 8 bases and J by 0 bases, with 7 bases between them. CDR3 length: 12 residues. Germline V gene sequence: CDR1 MDHEN, CDR2 SYDVKM. For the CDR3, the DNA is TGTGCCAGCTCAGTGGCTAACTATGGCTACACCTTC. Protein: CASSVANYGYTF.

Points on this clone: At one of its ends the junction is not consistent with the germline gene, which may arise from a read error. The gene calls are TRBV28 and TRBJ2-5, with no clear D. The germline CDR1 and CDR2 sequences are MDHEN and SYDVKM. This CDR3 is 13 amino acids long. CDR3 sequence (DNA): TGTGCCAGCAGTTTAGTGAACGAAGAGGCCCAGTACTTC. Amino acids: CASSLVNEEAQYF.

The CDR3 loop is CASSSDWPNRVKGAFF. The CDR3 region has the DNA TGCGCCAGCAGCTCCGATTGGCCCAACAGGGTTAAGGGAGCTTTCTTT. This chain joins TRBV5-1 and TRBJ1-1; TRBD1 might be the D (6 bases). V was cut by 3 bases and J by 10 bases, with 25 bases left in between. CDR1 SGHRS and CDR2 YFSETQ come from the germline V gene. This CDR3 spans 16 amino acids.

V and J are TRBV7-8 and TRBJ2-7; tentative D call: TRBD1 (5 bases). The length of the CDR3 is 13 residues. Germline CDR1 reads SGHVS; CDR2 reads FQNEAQ. V was pared by 5 bases and J by 3 bases, with 11 bases between. This chain's CDR3 is CASSSRQFYEQYF. CDR3 nucleotide sequence: TGTGCCAGCAGCAGCAGACAGTTCTACGAGCAGTACTTC.

The genes are TRBV25-1 and TRBJ2-7; D remains ambiguous. The CDR3 sequence is 14 residues long. Germline V gene data show CDR1 as MGHDK and CDR2 as SYGVNS. The V end lost 4 bases, the J end lost 0 bases, and 10 bases lay between the germline ends. The CDR3 nucleotides read TGTGCCAGCAGTGGGTTGGCCAACTCCTACGAGCAGTACTTC. Amino acids: CASSGLANSYEQYF.

This clone was counted between two and nine times. J is TRBJ2-7 and V is TRBV2; 10 bases line up with TRBD2. Germline V CDR1 and CDR2: SNHLY, FYNNEI. The CDR3 consists of 12 residues. The V and J ends lost 10 bases and 2 bases, in that order; junction bases with no gene match: 2. The chain's CDR3 is CATLAGAYEQYF. The CDR3 DNA sequence: TGTGCCACCCTAGCGGGGGCCTACGAGCAGTACTTC.

The V call is TRBV9, the J call TRBJ2-4; 8 bases line up with TRBD2. This CDR3 region has 17 residues. V was pared by 2 bases and J by 0 bases, with 7 bases of the junction left unmatched. Germline V gene lookup returns CDR1 SGDLS and CDR2 YYNGEE. The CDR3 DNA follows: TGTGCCAGCAGCGTGAGTTCCGGGACTAGAGCCAAAAACATTCAGTACTTC. Its protein is CASSVSSGTRAKNIQYF.